This TCR beta chain comes out of a study of shared clonotypes between healthy human individuals. This clone was seen just once. Sequencing was performed with immunoSEQ multiplex PCR; in TCRdb, only in-frame clones are kept and a portion is missing. The table includes roughly 480,000 clones, roughly 78% detected once. The CDR3 has 15 amino acids. Trimming shortened V by 4 bases and J by 0 bases, and 12 bases separated the two germline ends. Germline V gives CDR1 SGDLS, CDR2 YYNGEE. The TCR sequence derives from a woman aged 40 to 55 in good health. Some clones in this sample may be carry-over from other donors' samples. This chain uses TRBV9 with TRBJ2-3; perhaps TRBD2 as D (5 bases). Sequencing was done on a sample of PBMCs. CDR3 DNA sequence: TGTGCCAGCAGCCGGGGTACAGCTAGCACAGATACGCAGTATTTT. It encodes CASSRGTASTDTQYF.